This T cell receptor (beta chain) was sequenced in a study of blood T cell repertoires in COVID-19. Background on the study: T cells, B-cell-depleted T cells, or PBMCs provided the cDNA or gDNA that served as material.

Original analysis: Cell counts per sample came from amplifying reference gene primers. Libraries were prepared by immunoSEQ multiplex PCR; TCRdb keeps only in-frame clonotypes and omits some of them. That table gives V, J and clone size, and the DNA gave D and trimming. The sample records a few hundred thousand clones, around nine tenths being singletons. Participants were aged roughly 18 to 100 years from about 25 US areas. Two negative PCRs, clearance, or symptom resolution characterized the recovered Cohort 3 donors. Trimming shortened V by 5 bases and J by 4 bases, and 17 bases separated the two germline ends. Germline V gene data show CDR1 as MRHNA and CDR2 as SNTAGT. CDR3 length: 15 amino acids.

The chain carries TRBV6-4 and TRBJ1-1; D might be TRBD1 (6 bases). This receptor was taken from a woman aged 18-30 years who had recovered from COVID-19. The sample consisted of PBMCs or T cells enriched from blood (not recorded which). CDR3: CASSPGQTYGTEAFF. CDR3 DNA: TGTGCCAGCAGTCCCGGACAGACGTATGGCACTGAAGCTTTCTTT.